This TCR beta chain was sequenced during a study of shared clonotypes between healthy human individuals. Points from the study as a whole: Memory subsets had estimated richness that was generally smaller than that of naive subsets.

Sorted-subset replicate PCR reactions contained 200 to 250 ng DNA, corresponding to some 29,000 T cell genomes. Generated by immunoSEQ multiplex PCR, the TCRdb table keeps only in-frame clones and is missing some. The table includes about 1,800,000 clones, roughly 95% detected once. The V end lost 3 bases, the J end lost 5 bases, and 10 bases lay between the germline ends. Germline CDR1 is MDHEN and CDR2 is SYDVKM. This CDR3 spans 14 amino acids. In the case of this clone: Its antigen remains unknown.

Naive-designated CD8 cells lacked CD45RO, were positively enriched for CCR7, and omitted terminally differentiated effector memory CD45RA+ cells. This clonotype originated in a man aged 18 to 29 in good health. V usage is TRBV28 and J usage is TRBJ1-4, with D tentatively TRBD1 (6 bases). Material: naive CD8+ T cells sorted from blood. In DNA form, the CDR3 reads TGTGCCAGCAGTTTCCCGCAGGGGAATGAAAAACTGTTTTTT. Its protein is CASSFPQGNEKLFF.